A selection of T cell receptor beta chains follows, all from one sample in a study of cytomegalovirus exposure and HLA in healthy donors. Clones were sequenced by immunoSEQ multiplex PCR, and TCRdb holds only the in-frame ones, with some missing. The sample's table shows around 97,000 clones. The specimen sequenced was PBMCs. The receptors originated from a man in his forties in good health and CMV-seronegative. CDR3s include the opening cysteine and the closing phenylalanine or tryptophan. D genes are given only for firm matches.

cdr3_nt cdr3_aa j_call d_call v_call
TGTGCCAGCAAAGCTGCAACTAATGAAAAACTGTTTTTT CASKAATNEKLFF TRBJ1-4 - TRBV2
TGTGCCAGCAGACCAGCGGGTGGCAAAAACATTCAGTACTTC CASRPAGGKNIQYF TRBJ2-4 - TRBV27
TGTGCCAGCAGTTTATCGCGCGGGGCGATGGGGCTTGGCTACACCTTC CASSLSRGAMGLGYTF TRBJ1-2 - TRBV27
TGTGCCAGCAGCCCTACAGGGGGCAATCAGCCCCAGCATTTT CASSPTGGNQPQHF TRBJ1-5 TRBD1 TRBV6-6
TGTGCCAGCAGGCGGGAGTCCAACGAGCAGTACTTC CASRRESNEQYF TRBJ2-7 TRBD2 TRBV6-1
TGCAGCGTTGAAGCCTTCAGGGGGGCCCGGCACACTGAAGCTTTCTTT CSVEAFRGARHTEAFF TRBJ1-1 TRBD1 TRBV29-1
TGTGCCAGCAGTCCCGGACAGGGATGGAGCACAGATACGCAGTATTTT CASSPGQGWSTDTQYF TRBJ2-3 TRBD1 TRBV27
TGTGCCAGCAGCTTGGGAGGGGAGGACACTGAAGCTTTCTTT CASSLGGEDTEAFF TRBJ1-1 - TRBV5-8
TGCGCCAGCAGCCAGCCCCAGGGGCGCGGTGAAAAACTGTTTTTT CASSQPQGRGEKLFF TRBJ1-4 - TRBV4-3
TGTGCCAGCAGCTTCCCGGACAGGGTCTTAGGGAATGAGCAGTTCTTC CASSFPDRVLGNEQFF TRBJ2-1 TRBD1 TRBV5-6
TGTGCCAGCAGCCCGACAGGGGCTATGAACACTGAAGCTTTCTTT CASSPTGAMNTEAFF TRBJ1-1 TRBD1 TRBV7-9
TGTGCCAGCAGCTTGGTGGGGGGAGGCAAAAACATTCAGTACTTC CASSLVGGGKNIQYF TRBJ2-4 - TRBV5-5
TGTGCCACCAGGCCGACAGGCGGCAATGAAAAACTGTTTTTT CATRPTGGNEKLFF TRBJ1-4 - TRBV15
TGTGCCAGTAGTATAGATCAGGGCTTGGGAGATACGCAGTATTTT CASSIDQGLGDTQYF TRBJ2-3 - TRBV19
TGTGCCAGCAGCCTTGGGGGGACTGGGGCCAACGTCCTGACTTTC CASSLGGTGANVLTF TRBJ2-6 - TRBV5-4
TGTGCCAGCAGCTTGCACAGTTCGAGCACAGATACGCAGTATTTT CASSLHSSSTDTQYF TRBJ2-3 - TRBV5-4
TGTGCCAGCAGCCAGGTCGGGGGGTACAATGAGCAGTTCTTC CASSQVGGYNEQFF TRBJ2-1 TRBD2 TRBV4-2
TGTGCCTGGGACGTACAGGGCCGGTACACTGAAGCTTTCTTT CAWDVQGRYTEAFF TRBJ1-1 - TRBV30
TGTGCCAGCAGCAGGGGACTAGCGGGGGGACCTAGCACAGATACGCAGTATTTT CASSRGLAGGPSTDTQYF TRBJ2-3 TRBD2 TRBV11-2
TGCGCCAGCAGCACCGGGACTGAGACCGGGGAGCTGTTTTTT CASSTGTETGELFF TRBJ2-2 - TRBV5-1
TGTGCCAGCAGCTTAGGGACAGCCGGGCAGCCCCAGCATTTT CASSLGTAGQPQHF TRBJ1-5 - TRBV11-2
TGTGCCAGCAGCTCCTACGAGGCTCGGGACACTGAAGCTTTCTTT CASSSYEARDTEAFF TRBJ1-1 - TRBV13
TGTGCCAGCAGTCAAGCTAGCGGGATGACGGAGACCCAGTACTTC CASSQASGMTETQYF TRBJ2-5 TRBD2 TRBV27
TGTGCCAGCAGCGTAGTTGGGGGGCTAGCGGCCTACAATGAGCAGTTCTTC CASSVVGGLAAYNEQFF TRBJ2-1 - TRBV9
TGTGCCAGCAGCTTAATGGGACAGATTCGGGATGGCTACACCTTC CASSLMGQIRDGYTF TRBJ1-2 TRBD1 TRBV7-8